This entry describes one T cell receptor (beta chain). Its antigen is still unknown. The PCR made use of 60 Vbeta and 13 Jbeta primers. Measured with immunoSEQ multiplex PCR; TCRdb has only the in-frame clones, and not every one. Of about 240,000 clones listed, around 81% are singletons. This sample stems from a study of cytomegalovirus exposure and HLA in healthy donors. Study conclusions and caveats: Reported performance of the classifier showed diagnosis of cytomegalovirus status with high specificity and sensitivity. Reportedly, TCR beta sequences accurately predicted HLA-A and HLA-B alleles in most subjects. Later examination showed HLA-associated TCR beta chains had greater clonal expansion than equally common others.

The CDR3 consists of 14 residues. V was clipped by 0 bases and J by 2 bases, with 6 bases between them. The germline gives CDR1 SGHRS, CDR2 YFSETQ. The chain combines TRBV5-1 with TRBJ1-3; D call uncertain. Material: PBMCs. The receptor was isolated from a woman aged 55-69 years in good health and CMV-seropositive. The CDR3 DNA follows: TGCGCCAGCAGCTTGGACGGTACTGGAAACACCATATATTTT. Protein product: CASSLDGTGNTIYF.